This T cell receptor beta chain was recovered during a study of shared clonotypes between healthy human individuals (dated by TCRdb to between 2020 and 2021). Background on the whole study: The cohort comprised a couple of women and a few men aged 18 to 49 years. For each donor, CD4 naive and CD4 memory were each given three plates, CD8 naive was given two plates, and CD8 memory was given one plate. To estimate repertoire size and how much clonotype sharing occurs between individuals, the study deeply sequenced the blood TCR repertoires of five healthy adults. To increase sequencing depth and limit assay-specific biases, different laboratories used diverse techniques to prepare libraries and sequence TCR repertoires. Per donor, leukapheresis produced somewhere between about 0.94 and 9 billion PBMCs.

Broad study findings and their caveats: Only blood was sampled, and tissue TCR repertoires likely differ from those in blood. About 5% of naive CD4, more than 3% of naive CD8, 2% to 2.5% of memory CD4, and about 0.4% of memory CD8 clonotypes were shared across several donors. Based on pairwise subsampling, the degree of clonotype sharing among donors was expected to be affected by sequencing depth. Rarefaction of sorted-subset datasets indicated incomplete sequencing despite the large sequencing depth. Compared with non-shared clonotypes, the clonotypes found in all four sorted-subset donors had higher generation probabilities. Because the study included a small number of donors, the genetic and exposure-history diversity represented was limited. Naive subsets generally had larger estimated clonotype richness than memory subsets.

CD8 naive samples were obtained by positive selection for CCR7 among CD45RO-negative cells, yielding a CD45RA+CCR7+ population from which TemRA cells were excluded. Donors were healthy HIV-negative adults with no recently reported acute infections or vaccinations. Every donor was a Caucasian adult living in Nashville, Tennessee, USA. Blood was obtained by leukapheresis, after which PBMCs were separated by Ficoll-Histopaque density gradient centrifugation and cryopreserved in liquid nitrogen vapor phase. Analytical flow cytometry was used to check the purity and quantity of each magnetically sorted T cell population. Genomic DNA was isolated from each sorted fraction and quantified by UV absorbance on a Nanodrop 2000c. As for this clone: It has no known antigen specificity. No base quality values were provided; no much bigger clone lies one nucleotide off.

TCR CDR3 regions were amplified from genomic DNA by multiplex PCR using the deep immunoSEQ assay. Genomic DNA extracted from each cell subset was distributed evenly over all wells of several immunoSEQ 96-well plates, and each plate served as one replicate. For sorted subsets, approximately 190 ng of genomic DNA, equivalent to around 30,000 T cell genomes, went into each replicate PCR. The purified libraries were quantified using a Qubit 3.0 fluorometer, sized with a Bioanalyzer 2100, and then quantified again using the KAPA Library Quantification kit. Every immunoSEQ 96-well plate was sequenced on a dedicated single-read 150-cycle Illumina NextSeq 550 flow cell. The original methods were these. Because the immunoSEQ output included only junctional sequences and no quality scores, the filtering could not be the same as the filtering used for full-length reads. To assign V/J genes and CDR3, sequences were annotated against IMGT germline references using PyIR, a Python wrapper for IgBLAST v1.9. Reads were removed for weak V/J assignments (E-value above 1e-6), missing CDR3, stop codons, out-of-frame junctions, or ambiguous translated residues. A V3J clonotype was defined by an identical inferred V gene, J gene, and CDR3 amino acid sequence. Percentage overlap between repertoires was calculated by dividing the number of shared unique clonotypes by the size of the smaller repertoire. Richness of each repertoire was evaluated using RTK rarefaction, the Chao1 estimator, and Recon v2.1 estimates of unobserved clonotypes. Generation probabilities for all TCRbeta clonotypes obtained by the gDNA method from a few donors were computed using OLGA. TCRdb carries this immuneACCESS record with in-frame sequences only. Its versions omit some clonotypes, under half of them owing to an unresolved V gene in the studies checked, with the rest unexplained. That table gives V, J and clone size, and the DNA gave D and trimming. The sample records around 2,000,000 clones, over 85% of which are singletons. The top ten clones comprise 0.85% to 1.2% of the sample.

The CDR3 runs 15 amino acids, cysteine and phenylalanine included. The kept DNA is CDR3 alone, 45 bases in frame from the first base. Sequences SNHLY (CDR1) and FYNNEI (CDR2) are obtained from the germline V gene. At the junction V is shortened by 3 bases and J by 0 bases, with 12 bases in between. Source material: naive CD8+ T cells sorted from blood. Explained via the paper, the cell subset or site label denotes: CD45RA+CCR7+. The receptor was isolated from a man in his late teens or twenties in good health. In this chain, TRBV2 is recombined with TRBJ2-7, and TRBD1 may be the D gene, going by 6 matching bases. In nucleotides, the sequence is TGTGCCAGCAGTGATGGGGGCTCAAGCTCCTACGAGCAGTACTTC. It is translated as CASSDGGSSSYEQYF.